The 14 T cell receptor beta chains below all came from one sample that was sequenced in a study of blood T cells in healthy people across ages. A J-beta primer mix and a sample-barcoded 5' primer were used in a second PCR of roughly 6 to 11 cycles. TCRdb analysed the 5' RACE reads with MiXCR anew, one entry per CDR3 protein. This repertoire shows 1,500,000 or so distinct CDR3 sequences, approximately 59% found once; its top ten account for roughly 6.3%. Sequenced: blood. The receptors shown here come from a man younger than 35 in good health.

This clonotype was counted between two and nine times. The CDR3 spells CASSLLGQQIQETQYF. The CDR3 nucleotides read TGTGCCAGCAGCTTATTGGGACAGCAAATACAAGAGACCCAGTACTTC. J is TRBJ2-5 and V is TRBV13; TRBD1 aligns across 7 bases. The trim removed 2 bases at V and 2 bases at J, leaving 8 bases unmatched. This CDR3 has 16 amino acids. Per the germline V gene, CDR1 is PRHDT and CDR2 is FYEKMQ (reference sequence).

This chain connects TRBV27 to TRBJ2-4; D call uncertain. The J call may be mistaken, given a closer DNA end match to TRBJ2-7. The germline CDR1 and CDR2 sequences are MNHEY and SMNVEV (reference sequence). CDR3 length: 11 amino acids. The CDR3 sequence: CASSWGPEQYF. The CDR3 DNA follows: TGTGCCAGCAGTTGGGGTCCCGAGCAGTACTTC.

As regards this clonotype: One end of the junction fails to match germline, which may point to a read error. This chain uses TRBV6-5 with TRBJ2-1; D gene uncertain. Looked up from germline, CDR1 is MNHEY and CDR2 is SVGAGI. The CDR3 has 14 amino acids. The CDR3 region has the DNA TGTGCCAGCAGTCGCGGAGAGCCCTACAGTGAGCAGTTCTTC. Amino acids: CASSRGEPYSEQFF.

This clonotype came up a few times. V is TRBV3-1 and J is TRBJ2-7; tentative D call: TRBD2 (5 bases). The CDR3 runs 13 residues. Germline V gene lookup returns CDR1 LGHDT and CDR2 YNNKEL (reference sequence). V lost 3 bases and J 3 bases, leaving 9 bases between the germline ends. DNA of the CDR3: TGTGCCAGCAGCCAGGGGAGTGTCTACGAGCAGTACTTC. It yields the protein CASSQGSVYEQYF.

V and J are TRBV29-1 and TRBJ1-1; 9 bases fit TRBD1. CDR1 and CDR2 from the germline V gene are SQVTM and ANQGSEA. This CDR3 contains 12 residues. V trimming: 7 bases; J trimming: 8 bases; junction bases outside the gene matches: 8. The CDR3 is CSGNDRGTEAFF. CDR3 DNA: TGCAGCGGCAACGACAGGGGGACCGAAGCTTTCTTT.

This clonotype was detected once. The chain links TRBV6-1 to TRBJ2-1, with D possibly being TRBD1 (6 bases). This CDR3 region has 18 residues. Trimming took 7 bases from V and 9 from J, leaving 31 bases between them. The germline V gene encodes CDR1 MNHNS and CDR2 SASEGT. The CDR3 spells CASKKKRDTASLGSEQFF. CDR3 in DNA: TGTGCCAGCAAGAAAAAAAGGGACACGGCCTCGTTGGGGAGTGAGCAGTTCTTC.

The chain joins TRBV11-2 to TRBJ2-3; D gene ambiguous. The CDR3 has 13 amino acids. V lost 2 bases and J lost 7, with 10 bases in between. Germline V gene lookup returns CDR1 SGHAT and CDR2 FQNNGV. The CDR3 sequence is CASSLSVLHTQYF. The CDR3 nucleotides read TGTGCCAGCAGCTTATCAGTCTTGCATACGCAGTATTTT.

With regard to this clonotype: One end of the junction varies from germline; a read error may be responsible. The rearrangement links TRBV4-1 to TRBJ2-1, with no clear D. The CDR3 covers 14 residues. Germline assignment: CDR1 MGHRA and CDR2 YSYEKL. CDR3 nucleotide sequence: TGCGCCAGCAACCAAGAAGGGTGGAGTAATGAGCAGTTCTTC. Its translation: CASNQEGWSNEQFF.

This clonotype was seen a handful of times. This chain links TRBV5-6 with TRBJ2-3; no reliable D call. CDR1 and CDR2 from the germline V gene are SGHDT and YYEEEE. The CDR3 is 13 amino acids. V was clipped by 2 bases and J by 1 base, with 5 bases between them. The CDR3 DNA follows: TGTGCCAGCAGCTTAATCCGCACAGATACGCAGTATTTT. It specifies CASSLIRTDTQYF. Full variable domain (rest looked up from reference TRBV5-6 and TRBJ2-3): DAGVTQSPTHLIKTRGQQVTLRCSPKSGHDTVSWYQQALGQGPQFIFQYYEEEERQRGNFPDRFSGHQFPNYSSELNVNALLLGDSALYLCASSLIRTDTQYFGPGTRLTVL.

The rearrangement joins TRBV7-9 to TRBJ1-2, with D unclear. V lost 4 bases and J lost 6, with 15 bases in between. Germline V gene lookup returns CDR1 SEHNR and CDR2 FQNEAQ (reference sequence). This CDR3 spans 14 amino acids. CDR3 in DNA: TGTGCCAGCAGCTCCCGGACGGAGGAGGATGGCTACACCTTC. This translates into CASSSRTEEDGYTF.

The chain carries TRBV10-3 and TRBJ1-2; no reliable D call. CDR3 length equals 14 residues. V shed 7 bases and J shed 4 bases, with 16 bases lying between them. Germline CDR1 is ENHRY and CDR2 is SYGVKD. Here the CDR3 reads CAITDPINSYGYTF. The DNA of the CDR3 is TGTGCCATCACCGACCCGATAAACAGCTATGGCTACACCTTC.

This clonotype has only a few counts. The gene calls are TRBV11-2 and TRBJ2-1, with no clear D. CDR3 length: 16 amino acids. Germline CDR1 and CDR2: SGHAT and FQNNGV. The V gene lost 6 bases and the J gene lost 2 bases, with 17 bases spanning the gap. The CDR3 reads CASRPPGHVAYNEQFF. The CDR3 DNA is TGTGCCAGCAGACCCCCAGGCCACGTGGCCTACAATGAGCAGTTCTTC.

The chain couples TRBV29-1 to TRBJ2-7, with D unresolved. This CDR3 is built from 14 residues. V was pared by 7 bases and J by 3 bases, with 19 bases between. Germline V gene lookup returns CDR1 SQVTM and CDR2 ANQGSEA. As DNA, the CDR3 is TGCAGCGCCCTCAAGGGCGTAGGAAACTACGAGCAGTACTTC. Protein product: CSALKGVGNYEQYF.

The sample holds a few counts of this clonotype. The chain carries TRBV29-1 and TRBJ2-1; D unclear. CDR1 and CDR2 (germline): SQVTM, ANQGSEA. The CDR3 has 15 amino acids. Trimming removed 3 bases at V and 0 bases at J, with 12 bases between. Here the CDR3 DNA reads TGCAGCGTTGAGGAGTCCGGCCGCTCCTACAATGAGCAGTTCTTC. This sequence encodes CSVEESGRSYNEQFF.